This T cell receptor (beta chain) was documented in a study of radiotherapy plus CTLA-4 blockade in lung cancer. Study findings and constraints: Radiotherapy with ipilimumab was followed by blood expansion of tumor-derived clones.

Germline values: CDR1 MDHEN, CDR2 SYDVKM. V was clipped by 5 bases and J by 4 bases; unmatched bases: 10. This CDR3 has 16 residues. Clones were sequenced by immunoSEQ multiplex PCR, and TCRdb holds only the in-frame ones, with some missing. The sample has some 98,000 clones, around 86% seen once. On this clone: The antigen remains unidentified.

The receptor was isolated from a human donor with non-small cell lung cancer who had a partial response to radiotherapy plus ipilimumab. Source: peripheral blood, taken from a patient treated with radiotherapy plus ipilimumab. The V and J genes are TRBV28 and TRBJ2-3, with 9 bases aligning to TRBD1. In DNA, the CDR3 is TGTGCCAGCAGTCTAGGACAGGGGCAGGGGGCAGATACGCAGTATTTT. Protein product: CASSLGQGQGADTQYF.